This T cell receptor beta chain is from a study of Ad26.COV2.S vaccination and SARS-CoV-2 variants. Study as a whole: Donor got 5x10^10 or 1x10^11 viral particles of Ad26.COV2.S. Findings and caveats of the study: Total T cell responses were possibly underestimated by TCR breadth and depth analyses. Comparable non-spike TCR breadth was observed in vaccine and placebo recipients.

Treatment denoted: roughly 19 received Ad26.COV2.S at low or high dose, single or two shots; five or six received placebo; per-sample allocation not given. The study sampled participants on day 63 after the first vaccine or placebo injection. To note about this clone: Its matching antigen is unknown.

Sequencing used immunoSEQ multiplex PCR; TCRdb keeps in-frame clones, though not all of them. The table shows about 440,000 clones, with around 91% occurring only once. Trimming stripped 0 bases from V and 5 bases from J, with 14 bases between. The CDR3 is 15 amino acids. Germline loops: CDR1 SGDLS, CDR2 YYNGEE. The chain employs TRBV9 and TRBJ2-5; D unresolved. The specimen was peripheral blood, collected in a trial of Ad26.COV2.S vaccine versus placebo. The TCR was taken from a person between 18 and 59 years old who received the Ad26.COV2.S COVID-19 vaccine or a placebo. The CDR3 loop is CASSVATQVVETQYF. CDR3 sequence (DNA): TGTGCCAGCAGCGTAGCTACCCAGGTCGTCGAGACCCAGTACTTC.